These T cell receptor beta chains were read from a single sample in a study of blood T cell repertoires in COVID-19. Sequenced by immunoSEQ multiplex PCR; TCRdb stores in-frame clones only, minus some. The sample records around 110,000 clones, just over 90% being singletons. The specimen was peripheral blood. These receptors all stem from a human donor with active COVID-19. The donor label of this sample is uncertain. The CDR3 runs from the conserved cysteine through the conserved F or W. A D gene is named only where the DNA matches it firmly. Size values are once, few and many counts, or a class for expanded clones, and some rows have none.

d_call j_call v_call clone_size cdr3_aa cdr3_nt
- TRBJ2-1 TRBV7-6 - CASSLAVSSYNEQFF TGTGCCAGCAGCTTAGCAGTTAGCTCCTACAATGAGCAGTTCTTC
TRBD1 TRBJ1-3 TRBV13 - CASSTGRTGEAGNTIYF TGTGCCAGCAGCACGGGGCGAACAGGGGAGGCTGGAAACACCATATATTTT
- TRBJ1-1 TRBV2 once CASSPRVRGAEAFF TGTGCCAGCAGTCCTCGGGTGCGGGGTGCCGAAGCTTTCTTT
TRBD1 TRBJ1-3 TRBV7-9 - CASSRSPGTGGGNTIYF TGTGCCAGCAGCCGAAGCCCCGGGACAGGGGGAGGAAACACCATATATTTT
- TRBJ1-3 TRBV11-2 few CASSLVSSGNTIYF TGTGCCAGCAGCTTGGTCAGCTCTGGAAACACCATATATTTT
TRBD2 TRBJ2-3 TRBV6-6 - CASSAAGVGTDTQYF TGTGCCAGCAGCGCGGCGGGGGTCGGCACAGATACGCAGTATTTT
TRBD2 TRBJ2-7 TRBV30 - CAWSVRGSSYEQYF TGTGCCTGGAGTGTGCGGGGGAGCTCCTACGAGCAGTACTTC
TRBD1 TRBJ1-5 TRBV9 - CASSQGQYNQPQHF TGTGCCAGCAGCCAGGGACAGTACAATCAGCCCCAGCATTTT
TRBD1 TRBJ2-1 TRBV5-1 once CASSFSLQGAPYNEQFF TGCGCCAGCAGCTTCTCACTACAGGGGGCCCCATACAATGAGCAGTTCTTC
- TRBJ1-4 TRBV3-1/TRBV3-2 - CASSTGPGGEKLFF TGTGCCAGCAGTACGGGACCCGGGGGTGAAAAACTGTTTTTT
TRBD1 TRBJ1-2 TRBV28 once CASSFPDRNYGYTF TGTGCCAGCAGTTTTCCGGACAGGAACTATGGCTACACCTTC
TRBD2 TRBJ2-3 TRBV14 - CASSQELGGVPTDTQYF TGTGCCAGCAGCCAAGAACTTGGGGGGGTTCCAACAGATACGCAGTATTTT
TRBD1 TRBJ2-5 TRBV4-1 - CASSQGQGVWETQYF TGCGCCAGCAGCCAAGGACAGGGCGTTTGGGAGACCCAGTACTTC